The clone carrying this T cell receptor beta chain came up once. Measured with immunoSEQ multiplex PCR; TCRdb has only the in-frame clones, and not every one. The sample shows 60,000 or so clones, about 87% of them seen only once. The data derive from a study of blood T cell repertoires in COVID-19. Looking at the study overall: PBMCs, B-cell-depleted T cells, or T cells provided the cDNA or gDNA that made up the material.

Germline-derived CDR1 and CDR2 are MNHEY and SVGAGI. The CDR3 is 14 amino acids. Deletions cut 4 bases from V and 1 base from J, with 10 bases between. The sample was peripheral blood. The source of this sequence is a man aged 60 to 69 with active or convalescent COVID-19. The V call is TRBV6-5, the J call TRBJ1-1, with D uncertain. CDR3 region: CASSSMTKNTEAFF. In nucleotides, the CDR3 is TGTGCCAGCAGTTCGATGACAAAGAACACTGAAGCTTTCTTT.